The rows below give T cell receptor beta chains drawn from one sample of a study of T-cell reconstitution after alpha-beta-depleted transplantation in children. TCRdb re-called the PCR reads with MiXCR, one entry per CDR3 protein. The repertoire has some 550,000 distinct CDR3 sequences, 18% of them found once; the top ten carry approximately 3%. The sample consisted of PBMCs from the stem cell graft donor, taken from the stem cell graft. The receptor set was obtained from a human donor who donated a stem cell graft to a child with acute lymphoblastic leukemia. The CDR3 runs from the conserved cysteine through the conserved F or W. The D gene is left open where the match is weak. A row's size may be missing; if present it is once, few, many or a size class.

D	size	V	J	DNA	CDR3
NA	many	TRBV12-3/TRBV12-4	TRBJ1-1	TGTGCCAGCACCTTGGAGGACAGAGAAGCTTTCTTT	CASTLEDREAFF
TRBD2	NA	TRBV7-3	TRBJ2-1	TGTGCCAGCAGCTTAGGTCACCTAGCGGGGTACAATGAGCAGTTCTTC	CASSLGHLAGYNEQFF
NA	NA	TRBV12-3/TRBV12-4	TRBJ1-1	TGTGCCAGCAGTTTAAGGGGGGAGGGAACTGAAGCTTTCTTT	CASSLRGEGTEAFF
TRBD1	NA	TRBV20-1	TRBJ1-2	TGCAGCGCTTGGAGCGGACAGGGGAGGGGGTATTCCTATGGCTACACCTTC	CSAWSGQGRGYSYGYTF
NA	NA	TRBV29-1	TRBJ2-3	TGCAGCGGGGACGCAAGATCCACAGATACGCAGTATTTT	CSGDARSTDTQYF
TRBD2	few	TRBV20-1	TRBJ2-7	TGCAGTGCTAGAGTCACGGGGGGCTCCTACGAGCAGTACTTC	CSARVTGGSYEQYF
TRBD1	few	TRBV20-1	TRBJ2-7	TGCAGTGCTAGAGCTTTCGGACAGGGGTTTCGGGAGCAGTACTTC	CSARAFGQGFREQYF
TRBD1	NA	TRBV3-1	TRBJ2-4	TGTGCCAGCAGCCCTCTCAAAGGTAGGGGGCCAGAAAACAGTCAGTACTTC	CASSPLKGRGPENSQYF
TRBD2	NA	TRBV5-1	TRBJ2-3	TGCGCCAGCAGCTTGGTTTCTAGCGGGAGGTCTAGCACAGATACGCAGTATTTT	CASSLVSSGRSSTDTQYF
TRBD2	few	TRBV5-1	TRBJ2-3	TGCGCCAGCACCCGAGCGGGAGCTTTAACAGATACGCAGTATTTT	CASTRAGALTDTQYF
TRBD2	NA	TRBV29-1	TRBJ2-1	TGCAGCGTTGAAGGTACTAGCGGGTTGGCCTACAATGAGCAGTTCTTC	CSVEGTSGLAYNEQFF
NA	NA	TRBV7-6	TRBJ2-7	TGTGCCAGCGGATTCTCTTACGAGCAGTACTTC	CASGFSYEQYF
NA	NA	TRBV14	TRBJ2-7	TGTGCCAGCAGCCAATTGCGCCGGGGAGAGCACGAGCAGTACTTC	CASSQLRRGEHEQYF
NA	few	TRBV20-1	TRBJ2-1	TGCAGTGCTAGAGGGCCCCCGGAGGGCCAAGATGAGCAGTTCTTC	CSARGPPEGQDEQFF
NA	few	TRBV20-1	TRBJ1-1	TGCAGTGCTCGGCTCCGCATGAACACTGAAGCTTTCTTT	CSARLRMNTEAFF
NA	NA	TRBV10-3	TRBJ2-7	TGTGCCATCAGTCCCGAAAACTACGAGCAGTACTTC	CAISPENYEQYF
NA	NA	TRBV21-1	TRBJ1-4	TGTGCCAGCAGCAAAGAGGGACGGACAGGGTTTGAAAAACTGTTTTTT	CASSKEGRTGFEKLFF
NA	few	TRBV18	TRBJ2-1	TGTGCCAGCTCACCAGGCACGCCAATCAGTGAGCAGTTCTTC	CASSPGTPISEQFF
TRBD2	few	TRBV11-1	TRBJ2-1	TGTGCCAGCAGCTCAACCGGGACTAGCGGGAATCCCTCCCCTTACAATGAGCAGTTCTTC	CASSSTGTSGNPSPYNEQFF
TRBD2	many	TRBV20-1	TRBJ2-1	TGCAGTGCTTTAGGACTACTAGCGGGAGGGACTACTGAGCAGTTCTTC	CSALGLLAGGTTEQFF
NA	once	TRBV25-1	TRBJ2-2	TGTGCCAGCAGTAGGGACTCCGGTGGCGGGGAGCTGTTTTTT	CASSRDSGGGELFF
NA	many	TRBV5-1	TRBJ2-1	TGCGCCAGCAGCTTTCTGGCGGCTTCCTACAATGAGCAGTTCTTC	CASSFLAASYNEQFF
TRBD2	NA	TRBV6-1	TRBJ2-2	TGTGCCAGCAGGACTAGCGGGAGAGCCGGGGAGCTGTTTTTT	CASRTSGRAGELFF
TRBD1	few	TRBV9	TRBJ1-2	TGTGCCAGCACCCTAATGGGACAGGGAAACGACTATGGCTACACCTTC	CASTLMGQGNDYGYTF
TRBD1	few	TRBV6-1	TRBJ1-2	TGTGCCAGCACCGATCCGGTCAGGGGGTATGGCTACACCTTC	CASTDPVRGYGYTF
TRBD1	NA	TRBV25-1	TRBJ2-3	TGTGCCAGCAGTCCAACTCGGGCAGGGGGCCCGGCAGATACGCAGTATTTT	CASSPTRAGGPADTQYF
NA	few	TRBV24-1	TRBJ2-7	TGTGCCACCAGTGATTTGTCCTACAGGGACCGCTCCTACGAGCAGTACTTC	CATSDLSYRDRSYEQYF
NA	NA	TRBV25-1	TRBJ2-3	TGTGCCAGCAGTGAATCGGGCGCACTTAGAAGCACAGATACGCAGTATTTT	CASSESGALRSTDTQYF
NA	few	TRBV5-1	TRBJ1-2	TGCGCCAGCAGCTTGTCCCCGGAGCGGAACGTCTATGGCTACACCTTC	CASSLSPERNVYGYTF
TRBD1	NA	TRBV24-1	TRBJ2-7	TGTGCCACCAGTGACTTCAGACAGGGCTACGAGCAGTACTTC	CATSDFRQGYEQYF
NA	NA	TRBV5-1	TRBJ2-1	TGCGCCAGCAGCTTGGGGCTAGACGATGAGCAGTTCTTC	CASSLGLDDEQFF
TRBD2	NA	TRBV11-1	TRBJ2-1	TGTGCCAGCAGACGCCCCCGGACTAGCGGGAGAAAGTTGTCCGATGAGCAGTTCTTC	CASRRPRTSGRKLSDEQFF
TRBD1	NA	TRBV12-3/TRBV12-4	TRBJ2-3	TGTGCCAGCAGTTTAGCAGGACAGGTTGGTGATACGCAGTATTTT	CASSLAGQVGDTQYF
NA	NA	TRBV20-1	TRBJ2-1	TGCAGTGCTAGAGATCGGGATAGATCATATGAGCAGTTCTTC	CSARDRDRSYEQFF
NA	few	TRBV12-3/TRBV12-4	TRBJ1-5	TGTGCCAGCGGAAGAGCGGGGGGCAATCAGCCCCAGCATTTT	CASGRAGGNQPQHF
TRBD2	NA	TRBV12-3/TRBV12-4	TRBJ2-1	TGTGCCAGCAGACGAGGACTAGGTTCGGGCGAGCAGTTCTTC	CASRRGLGSGEQFF
TRBD1	few	TRBV12-3/TRBV12-4	TRBJ1-4	TGTGCCAGCAGTTCTGGGACAGGTTTCGAGACTAATGAAAAACTGTTTTTT	CASSSGTGFETNEKLFF
NA	few	TRBV15	TRBJ1-5	TGTGCCACCAGCAGAAAATACGGGACAAAGAGCAATCAGCCCCAGCATTTT	CATSRKYGTKSNQPQHF
NA	NA	TRBV11-2	TRBJ2-2	TGTGCCTACGGGGGCGCCAACACCGGGGAGCTGTTTTTT	CAYGGANTGELFF
NA	NA	TRBV12-3/TRBV12-4	TRBJ1-1	TGTGCCAGCAGTTCACCAACCAACAGGAACACTGAAGCTTTCTTT	CASSSPTNRNTEAFF
NA	few	TRBV5-1	TRBJ1-2	TGCGCCAGCACCTACGGACGGGGAGACTATGGCTACACCTTC	CASTYGRGDYGYTF
TRBD2	NA	TRBV5-1	TRBJ2-7	TGCGCCAGCAGCTTCTACTCCAGCGGGAGCGTGCAGTACTTC	CASSFYSSGSVQYF
TRBD1	NA	TRBV29-1	TRBJ1-5	TGCAGCGTCGGGACAGGGCAGATCAATCAGCCCCAGCATTTT	CSVGTGQINQPQHF
TRBD1	NA	TRBV5-1	TRBJ2-2	TGCGCCAGCAGCTTCCGTTTAGGGGGCGCCGGGGAGCTGTTTTTT	CASSFRLGGAGELFF
TRBD2	NA	TRBV20-1	TRBJ2-2	TGCAGTGCGTCTACCGGGACTAGTAACGCCGGGGAGCTGTTTTTT	CSASTGTSNAGELFF